Each of the 26 T cell receptor beta chains below was sequenced from the same sample in a study of shared clonotypes between healthy human individuals. The method was immunoSEQ multiplex PCR; TCRdb's version includes in-frame clones alone and lacks a portion of them. In the table there are fewer than 800,000 clones, about 91% of which are singletons. The naive CD8 subset, CD45RO-negative cells positively selected for CCR7, excluded terminally differentiated effector memory CD45RA+ cells. Sequences were obtained from naive CD8+ T cells sorted from blood. All receptors derive from a man aged 25 to 40 in good health.

The J gene is TRBJ2-3, the V gene TRBV7-8; 8 positions match TRBD2. The trim removed 5 bases at V and 6 bases at J, leaving 10 bases unmatched. Germline V CDR1 and CDR2: SGHVS, FQNEAQ. The CDR3 runs 15 residues. The CDR3 bases are TGTGCCAGCAGCCCCGGCGGGGGGCGATGGGATACGCAGTATTTT. Encoded protein: CASSPGGGRWDTQYF.

The rearrangement joins TRBV27 to TRBJ2-5; no clear D gene. The CDR3 extends over 14 amino acids. V shed 4 bases and J shed 5 bases, with 14 bases lying between them. Looked up from germline, CDR1 is MNHEY and CDR2 is SMNVEV (reference sequence). CDR3 protein: CASSYLPHSETQYF. The CDR3 DNA follows: TGTGCCAGCAGTTACCTTCCACATAGCGAGACCCAGTACTTC.

This chain links TRBV28 with TRBJ2-7; no reliable D call. This CDR3 region has 11 residues. Trimming removed 7 bases at V and 0 bases at J, with 4 bases between. The germline V gene has CDR1 MDHEN and CDR2 SYDVKM. The CDR3 sequence: CASKASYEQYF. The DNA of the CDR3 is TGTGCCAGCAAAGCCTCCTACGAGCAGTACTTC.

The chain links TRBV6-4 to TRBJ2-1; 9 nucleotides align to TRBD2. Germline lookup yields CDR1 MRHNA and CDR2 SNTAGT. With 0 bases clipped from V and 8 bases from J, the junction kept 5 bases outside the gene matches. CDR3 length equals 15 residues. CDR3 sequence: CASSDSNSGSYEQFF. In DNA, the CDR3 is TGTGCCAGCAGTGACTCTAATAGCGGGAGTTATGAGCAGTTCTTC.

The count of this clone is one. The same CDR3 can be traced to other DNA sequences in this sample. J is TRBJ2-7 and V is TRBV7-9, with D possibly matching TRBD1 (8 bases). Between the trimmed V and J ends, which lost 5 bases and 1 base, there was a span of 15 bases. Germline CDR1 reads SEHNR; CDR2 reads FQNEAQ (reference sequence). The CDR3 consists of 15 residues. DNA for the CDR3: TGTGCCAGCAGCCCAGACAGGGGAGGGTCCTACGAGCAGTACTTC. Protein product: CASSPDRGGSYEQYF. The variable domain in full, with the rest retrieved from reference TRBV7-9 and TRBJ2-7, is DTGVSQNPRHKITKRGQNVTFRCDPISEHNRLYWYRQTLGQGPEFLTYFQNEAQLEKSRLLSDRFSAERPKGSFSTLEIQRTEQGDSAMYLCASSPDRGGSYEQYFGPGTRLTVT.

The chain joins TRBV5-1 to TRBJ1-4; 7 nucleotides match TRBD1. Germline V CDR1 and CDR2: SGHRS, YFSETQ. The junction had 13 bases not matched to a gene; V was cut back by 4 bases and J by 1 base. CDR3 length: 18 residues. CDR3 protein: CASSAGQAPSLTNEKLFF. CDR3 DNA sequence: TGCGCCAGCAGCGCAGGACAGGCCCCTTCCTTAACTAATGAAAAACTGTTTTTT.

The chain joins TRBV5-1 to TRBJ2-3, with 11 bases matching TRBD1. This CDR3 is 16 amino acids long. The germline V gene has CDR1 SGHRS and CDR2 YFSETQ. With V trimmed by 4 bases and J by 4 bases, 8 bases remained unmatched. CDR3 region: CASSPGTGGEADTQYF. The CDR3 DNA follows: TGCGCCAGCAGCCCGGGGACAGGGGGAGAGGCAGATACGCAGTATTTT.

The chain employs TRBV2 and TRBJ2-7, with unresolved D. V lost 6 bases, J lost 0 bases, and 18 bases lay in between. The germline V gene encodes CDR1 SNHLY and CDR2 FYNNEI. The CDR3 covers 16 residues. CDR3 nucleotides: TGTGCCAGCAGCCCCGGACCCGTTTTGAGCTCCTACGAGCAGTACTTC. This codes for CASSPGPVLSSYEQYF.

The rearrangement links TRBV7-9 to TRBJ2-1; D is perhaps TRBD2 (5 bases). Trimming took 3 bases from V and 3 from J, leaving 9 bases between them. Germline CDR1 reads SEHNR; CDR2 reads FQNEAQ (reference sequence). The CDR3 extends over 14 amino acids. This CDR3 reads CASSFDSDYNEQFF. CDR3 coding DNA: TGTGCCAGCAGCTTCGATAGCGACTACAATGAGCAGTTCTTC.

The chain couples TRBV10-3 to TRBJ2-3, with D possibly matching TRBD2 (6 bases). There are 14 residues in the CDR3. The germline gives CDR1 ENHRY, CDR2 SYGVKD. V was shortened by 8 bases and J by 4 bases, with 16 bases between the two germline ends. The CDR3 DNA reads TGTGCCATCCAGGGTAGCGGCTCCGCAGATACGCAGTATTTT. It is translated as CAIQGSGSADTQYF.

The rearrangement uses TRBV10-3 and TRBJ1-5, with 7 bases that match TRBD1. The germline V gene has CDR1 ENHRY and CDR2 SYGVKD. J lost 3 bases, V lost 8 bases, and 1 base had no gene match. The CDR3 spans 12 residues. Here the CDR3 reads CAIGQDNQPQHF. The CDR3 DNA is TGTGCCATCGGACAGGACAATCAGCCCCAGCATTTT.

V is TRBV27 and J is TRBJ2-5, with D hard to call. CDR1 is MNHEY and CDR2 is SMNVEV in the germline V gene (reference sequence). The germline V and J ends were trimmed by 6 bases and 1 base, with 12 bases remaining between them. CDR3 length equals 14 residues. The CDR3 DNA reads TGTGCCAGCAGGCCGTCCGATTTCCAAGAGACCCAGTACTTC. This sequence encodes CASRPSDFQETQYF.

This clone was observed once. The genes are TRBV7-9 and TRBJ2-7, with TRBD1 matching 9 bases. V gave up 2 bases and J gave up 2 bases; unmatched junction bases: 4. Germline CDR1 and CDR2: SEHNR and FQNEAQ (reference sequence). The CDR3 is 15 amino acids. The CDR3 DNA reads TGTGCCAGCAGCTTAAGGGACAGGGACCCCTACGAGCAGTACTTC. Protein: CASSLRDRDPYEQYF. Using reference TRBV7-9 and TRBJ2-7 for the parts outside the CDR3, the full variable domain is DTGVSQNPRHKITKRGQNVTFRCDPISEHNRLYWYRQTLGQGPEFLTYFQNEAQLEKSRLLSDRFSAERPKGSFSTLEIQRTEQGDSAMYLCASSLRDRDPYEQYFGPGTRLTVT.

The rearrangement uses TRBV27 and TRBJ1-4; D unclear. The CDR3 extends over 12 amino acids. Trimming stripped 5 bases from V and 5 bases from J, with 6 bases between. Germline loops: CDR1 MNHEY, CDR2 SMNVEV (reference sequence). CDR3 in DNA: TGTGCCAGCAGTGCGGGGAATGAAAAACTGTTTTTT. Its protein product is CASSAGNEKLFF. Looking up the rest from reference TRBV27 and TRBJ1-4 gives the full variable domain: EAQVTQNPRYLITVTGKKLTVTCSQNMNHEYMSWYRQDPGLGLRQIYYSMNVEVTDKGDVPEGYKVSRKEKRNFPLILESPSPNQTSLYFCASSAGNEKLFFGSGTQLSVL.

The V gene is TRBV28, the J gene TRBJ2-2; TRBD2 agrees at 7 bases. Germline loops: CDR1 MDHEN, CDR2 SYDVKM. After removal of 5 bases from V and 6 bases from J, the junction contained 9 bases not matched to a gene. CDR3 size: 15 residues. CDR3 bases: TGTGCCAGCAGTCCAGAAGAGGGGAGGGCCGGGGAGCTGTTTTTT. Its translation is CASSPEEGRAGELFF.

This chain joins TRBV5-5 and TRBJ2-1, with D tentatively TRBD2 (8 bases). The CDR3 is 19 residues long. V shed 4 bases and J shed 0 bases, with 23 bases lying between them. Germline assignment: CDR1 SGHKS and CDR2 YYEKEE (reference sequence). Written as DNA, the CDR3 is TGTGCCAGCAGCCCCACGGGGACTAGGGGGCCAAGCTCCTACAATGAGCAGTTCTTC. It specifies CASSPTGTRGPSSYNEQFF.

This chain joins TRBV6-4 and TRBJ2-7; tentatively, D is TRBD2 (6 bases). Trimming removed 2 bases from V and 5 bases from J, with 16 bases in between. Germline lookup yields CDR1 MRHNA and CDR2 SNTAGT. The CDR3 contains 15 residues. The CDR3 DNA sequence: TGTGCCAGCAGTGACGACGTCATGTTAGCGGACGAGCAGTACTTC. Translating gives CASSDDVMLADEQYF.

The chain joins TRBV9 to TRBJ1-4, with TRBD1 matching 11 bases. Germline V lookup: CDR1 SGDLS, CDR2 YYNGEE. J lost 4 bases, V lost 3 bases, and 8 bases had no gene match. The CDR3 covers 17 residues. The DNA for the CDR3 is TGTGCCAGCAGCGGACCGGACAGGGGGCATAATAATGAAAAACTGTTTTTT. It specifies CASSGPDRGHNNEKLFF.

This chain connects TRBV25-1 to TRBJ2-5, with D possibly being TRBD1 (5 bases). The germline CDR1 and CDR2 sequences are MGHDK and SYGVNS. Trimming took off 2 bases at V and 5 bases at J, with 18 bases between the two ends. The CDR3 extends over 16 amino acids. CDR3 loop: CASSEGRTTGEETQYF. The CDR3 DNA sequence: TGTGCCAGCAGTGAAGGACGCACTACAGGAGAGGAGACCCAGTACTTC.

The rearrangement uses TRBV7-9 and TRBJ2-2; possibly TRBD2 for D (6 bases). Germline CDR1 and CDR2: SEHNR and FQNEAQ (reference sequence). Trimming left V 4 bases short and J 5 bases short, with 14 bases between. The CDR3 has 15 residues. This CDR3 is CASSWRDLITGELFF. The CDR3 DNA reads as TGTGCCAGCAGCTGGCGGGACTTGATAACCGGGGAGCTGTTTTTT.

This rearrangement joins TRBV7-9 to TRBJ1-1; 8 bases match TRBD1. The ends lost 1 base at V and 2 bases at J; junction bases unmatched: 3. The CDR3 has 15 residues. Germline V gene data show CDR1 as SEHNR and CDR2 as FQNEAQ (reference sequence). The CDR3 spells CASSLVTGVNTEAFF. The CDR3, as DNA: TGTGCCAGCAGCTTAGTGACAGGGGTTAACACTGAAGCTTTCTTT.

The chain is built from TRBV19 and TRBJ1-1, with a tentative D call TRBD1 (6 bases). The CDR3 extends over 16 amino acids. The germline CDR1 and CDR2 sequences are LNHDA and SQIVND (reference sequence). Deletions cut 3 bases from V and 1 base from J, with 15 bases between. CDR3 coding DNA: TGTGCCAGTAGTATTTTCGGGGGGCAGACGAACACTGAAGCTTTCTTT. It yields the protein CASSIFGGQTNTEAFF.

CDR3 DNA sequence: TGTGCCAGCAGCCAGGGACAGAACACTGAAGCTTTCTTT. Its translation: CASSQGQNTEAFF. The chain is built from TRBV13 and TRBJ1-1; maybe TRBD1 (6 bases). This CDR3 has 13 residues. V was cut by 5 bases and J by 1 base, with 8 bases left in between. Germline V gene data show CDR1 as PRHDT and CDR2 as FYEKMQ (reference sequence).

The V gene is TRBV18, the J gene TRBJ2-3; D might be TRBD1 (5 bases). The length of the CDR3 is 17 residues. Germline V gene lookup returns CDR1 KGHSH and CDR2 LQKENI. Trimming cost V 6 bases and J 5 bases, with 24 bases left between them. CDR3 sequence: CASSPSLETVRGDTQYF. The CDR3, as DNA: TGTGCCAGCTCTCCCTCCTTAGAGACAGTCCGCGGAGATACGCAGTATTTT. Combining the CDR3 with reference TRBV18 and TRBJ2-3 gives the whole variable domain NAGVMQNPRHLVRRRGQEARLRCSPMKGHSHVYWYRQLPEEGLKFMVYLQKENIIDESGMPKERFSAEFPKEGPSILRIQQVVRGDSAAYFCASSPSLETVRGDTQYFGPGTRLTVL.

The J gene is TRBJ2-7, the V gene TRBV9, with 8 bases aligning to TRBD2. Germline CDR1 is SGDLS and CDR2 is YYNGEE. CDR3 size: 15 residues. J was trimmed by 4 bases and V by 7 bases; bases with no gene match: 13. CDR3 sequence (DNA): TGTGCCAGCTCCCGTACGGGAGGGACCGTTTACGAGCAGTACTTC. Protein: CASSRTGGTVYEQYF.

The chain couples TRBV10-3 to TRBJ2-7; D possibly corresponds to TRBD1 (5 bases). This CDR3 spans 13 amino acids. The ends were cut back, 3 bases at V and 1 base at J, with 7 bases in the middle. CDR1 and CDR2 (germline): ENHRY, SYGVKD. DNA for the CDR3: TGTGCCATCAGTGATGACAGTTCCTACGAGCAGTACTTC. This encodes CAISDDSSYEQYF.